The 16 T cell receptor beta chains listed next were all sequenced from one sample in a study of blood T cells in healthy people across ages (dated by TCRdb to between 2014 and 2017). Library preparation was by 5' RACE. These reads were obtained on an Illumina HiSeq 2500. A second PCR of about 7 to 12 cycles was performed with a sample-barcoded 5' primer and a J-beta primer mix. TCRdb reprocessing: public reads trimmed at Q25 with fastp, clones called with MiXCR, in-frame beta chains kept. Records with the same CDR3 protein are collapsed into one entry carrying the most frequent genes and DNA. The sample table contains under 2,000,000 distinct CDR3 sequences; only one count was recorded for approximately 50% of them. Jointly, the top ten make up less than 2.5% of the sample. The specimen was blood. The receptors shown here come from a woman aged 40 to 50 in good health.

The V and J genes are TRBV5-1 and TRBJ1-2; maybe TRBD1 (5 bases). The V end lost 0 bases, the J end lost 8 bases, and 20 bases lay between the germline ends. CDR1 is SGHRS and CDR2 is YFSETQ in the germline V gene. The CDR3 runs to 16 residues. CDR3 DNA: TGCGCCAGCAGCTTGGGTCTCGGCAGGGACGTTGACGGCTACACCTTC. Translated, it gives CASSLGLGRDVDGYTF.

The genes are TRBV14 and TRBJ1-6; 8 positions match TRBD1. This CDR3 contains 15 residues. The V gene's germline CDR1 is SGHDN and CDR2 FVKESK. Germline trimming cut 3 bases from V and 8 bases from J; bases unmatched to any gene: 6. The CDR3 loop is CASSHRQGIHSPLHF. CDR3 nucleotides: TGTGCCAGCAGCCACCGACAGGGGATCCATTCACCCCTCCACTTT.

The chain recombines TRBV12-3 or TRBV12-4 with TRBJ1-2; D ambiguous. The ends were cut back, 6 bases at V and 4 bases at J, with 15 bases in the middle. The CDR3 length is 14 residues. The CDR3, as DNA: TGTGCCAGCAGCCTGACTCAAGCCCCCTATGGCTACACCTTC. This encodes CASSLTQAPYGYTF.

V is TRBV6-5 and J is TRBJ2-1; D perhaps matches TRBD2 (7 bases). Germline CDR1 reads MNHEY; CDR2 reads SVGAGI. V lost 7 bases and J lost 5, with 15 bases in between. The CDR3 has 14 amino acids. CDR3: CASKGGASDNEQFF. CDR3 DNA sequence: TGTGCCAGCAAAGGGGGGGCCTCGGACAATGAGCAGTTCTTC.

The rearrangement uses TRBV7-9 and TRBJ2-7, with 7 bases that match TRBD1. Germline values: CDR1 SEHNR, CDR2 FQNEAQ (reference sequence). The CDR3 length is 15 residues. Trimming took 4 bases from V and 7 from J; bases not matched to a gene: 13. The CDR3 loop is CASSSKTGVTDEQYF. Here the CDR3 DNA reads TGTGCCAGCAGCTCTAAAACAGGGGTCACAGATGAGCAGTACTTC. The complete variable domain, with remaining parts taken from reference TRBV7-9 and TRBJ2-7, reads DTGVSQNPRHKITKRGQNVTFRCDPISEHNRLYWYRQTLGQGPEFLTYFQNEAQLEKSRLLSDRFSAERPKGSFSTLEIQRTEQGDSAMYLCASSSKTGVTDEQYFGPGTRLTVT.

This chain joins TRBV20-1 and TRBJ1-6; D is ambiguous. The germline V and J ends were trimmed by 6 bases and 0 bases, with 9 bases remaining between them. Germline V gene sequence: CDR1 DFQATT, CDR2 SNEGSKA (reference sequence). The CDR3 totals 14 residues. The CDR3 loop reads CSATRSSYNSPLHF. CDR3 bases: TGCAGTGCCACCAGGAGCTCCTATAATTCACCCCTCCACTTT.

This clonotype was detected a few times. This rearrangement joins TRBV28 to TRBJ2-3; no definite D call. CDR3 length: 12 amino acids. The V gene lost 3 bases and the J gene lost 4 bases, with 5 bases spanning the gap. Germline-derived CDR1 and CDR2 are MDHEN and SYDVKM. CDR3 region: CASSFESDTQYF. DNA for the CDR3: TGTGCCAGCAGTTTCGAGTCAGATACGCAGTATTTT. Looking up the rest from reference TRBV28 and TRBJ2-3 gives the full variable domain: DVKVTQSSRYLVKRTGEKVFLECVQDMDHENMFWYRQDPGLGLRLIYFSYDVKMKEKGDIPEGYSVSREKKERFSLILESASTNQTSMYLCASSFESDTQYFGPGTRLTVL.

The chain combines TRBV7-2 with TRBJ1-2; D is possibly TRBD1 (5 bases). The germline CDR1 and CDR2 sequences are SGHTA and FQGNSA. Deletions cut 5 bases from V and 8 bases from J, with 24 bases between. The CDR3 extends over 16 amino acids. As DNA, the CDR3 is TGTGCCAGCAGCGAGCGGGGTCAGGGAGGGGTAAGAGGCTACACCTTC. Amino acids: CASSERGQGGVRGYTF.

The rearrangement uses TRBV6-1 and TRBJ2-5; 8 positions match TRBD1. J was trimmed by 1 base and V by 7 bases; bases with no gene match: 2. There are 13 residues in the CDR3. In germline, CDR1 is MNHNS, CDR2 SASEGT. The CDR3 DNA follows: TGTGCCAGCAAGGACAGGGCCCAAGAGACCCAGTACTTC. It is translated as CASKDRAQETQYF.

This clonotype was detected only a few times. The chain carries TRBV11-2 and TRBJ1-2; D may be TRBD1 (5 bases). Germline assignment: CDR1 SGHAT and CDR2 FQNNGV. The CDR3 is made up of 14 amino acids. V was cut by 5 bases and J by 8 bases, with 18 bases left in between. CDR3 sequence (DNA): TGTGCCAGCAGCCACGGACCGGGCCAGGGAGGCTACACCTTC. This codes for CASSHGPGQGGYTF.

The rearrangement joins TRBV12-3 or TRBV12-4 to TRBJ2-1, with D perhaps matching TRBD2 (6 bases). The CDR3 length is 14 residues. Trimming removed 4 bases from V and 4 bases from J, with 11 bases in between. The CDR3 protein is CASSSWGVYNEQFF. The CDR3 coding sequence is TGTGCCAGCAGTTCCTGGGGGGTTTACAATGAGCAGTTCTTC.

The chain employs TRBV20-1 and TRBJ1-4; D is ambiguous. This CDR3 contains 13 residues. CDR1 DFQATT and CDR2 SNEGSKA come from the germline V gene (reference sequence). The V end lost 6 bases, the J end lost 0 bases, and 8 bases lay between the germline ends. The CDR3 protein is CSAQTPTNEKLFF. The CDR3 coding sequence is TGCAGTGCACAGACACCAACTAATGAAAAACTGTTTTTT.

This clonotype showed up just a few times. V usage is TRBV6-1 and J usage is TRBJ2-3; 12 bases map to TRBD1. The CDR3 extends over 15 amino acids. J gave up 7 bases and V 6 bases, and 8 bases lay outside the gene matches. Germline CDR1 MNHNS, CDR2 SASEGT. The CDR3 sequence: CASSKGTGGANTQYF. CDR3 DNA: TGTGCCAGCAGCAAAGGGACAGGGGGCGCGAATACGCAGTATTTT.

The rearrangement links TRBV6-1 to TRBJ1-4; 8 bases map to TRBD1. The V and J ends lost 6 bases and 3 bases, in that order; junction bases with no gene match: 6. Looked up from germline, CDR1 is MNHNS and CDR2 is SASEGT. The CDR3 runs 15 residues. Written as DNA, the CDR3 is TGTGCCAGCAGACCGCAGGGGGCAGCTAATGAAAAACTGTTTTTT. Its translation is CASRPQGAANEKLFF.

The rearrangement links TRBV12-3 or TRBV12-4 to TRBJ2-1, with 7 bases lining up with TRBD2. J lost 6 bases, V lost 6 bases, and 8 bases had no gene match. The CDR3 consists of 14 residues. This chain's CDR3 is CASRPTTSSNEQFF. The CDR3 region has the DNA TGTGCCAGCAGGCCAACGACTAGCAGCAATGAGCAGTTCTTC.

About this clonotype: Relative to the germline gene, one junction end is altered; a read error may explain this. The DNA of the CDR3 is TGCGCCAGCAGCCTACAGAGCCAGGGTAACTGTGGCTACACCTTC. Amino acid sequence: CASSLQSQGNCGYTF. The rearrangement joins TRBV4-1 to TRBJ1-2; TRBD1 might be the D (5 bases). This CDR3 is 15 amino acids long. Looked up from germline, CDR1 is MGHRA and CDR2 is YSYEKL.